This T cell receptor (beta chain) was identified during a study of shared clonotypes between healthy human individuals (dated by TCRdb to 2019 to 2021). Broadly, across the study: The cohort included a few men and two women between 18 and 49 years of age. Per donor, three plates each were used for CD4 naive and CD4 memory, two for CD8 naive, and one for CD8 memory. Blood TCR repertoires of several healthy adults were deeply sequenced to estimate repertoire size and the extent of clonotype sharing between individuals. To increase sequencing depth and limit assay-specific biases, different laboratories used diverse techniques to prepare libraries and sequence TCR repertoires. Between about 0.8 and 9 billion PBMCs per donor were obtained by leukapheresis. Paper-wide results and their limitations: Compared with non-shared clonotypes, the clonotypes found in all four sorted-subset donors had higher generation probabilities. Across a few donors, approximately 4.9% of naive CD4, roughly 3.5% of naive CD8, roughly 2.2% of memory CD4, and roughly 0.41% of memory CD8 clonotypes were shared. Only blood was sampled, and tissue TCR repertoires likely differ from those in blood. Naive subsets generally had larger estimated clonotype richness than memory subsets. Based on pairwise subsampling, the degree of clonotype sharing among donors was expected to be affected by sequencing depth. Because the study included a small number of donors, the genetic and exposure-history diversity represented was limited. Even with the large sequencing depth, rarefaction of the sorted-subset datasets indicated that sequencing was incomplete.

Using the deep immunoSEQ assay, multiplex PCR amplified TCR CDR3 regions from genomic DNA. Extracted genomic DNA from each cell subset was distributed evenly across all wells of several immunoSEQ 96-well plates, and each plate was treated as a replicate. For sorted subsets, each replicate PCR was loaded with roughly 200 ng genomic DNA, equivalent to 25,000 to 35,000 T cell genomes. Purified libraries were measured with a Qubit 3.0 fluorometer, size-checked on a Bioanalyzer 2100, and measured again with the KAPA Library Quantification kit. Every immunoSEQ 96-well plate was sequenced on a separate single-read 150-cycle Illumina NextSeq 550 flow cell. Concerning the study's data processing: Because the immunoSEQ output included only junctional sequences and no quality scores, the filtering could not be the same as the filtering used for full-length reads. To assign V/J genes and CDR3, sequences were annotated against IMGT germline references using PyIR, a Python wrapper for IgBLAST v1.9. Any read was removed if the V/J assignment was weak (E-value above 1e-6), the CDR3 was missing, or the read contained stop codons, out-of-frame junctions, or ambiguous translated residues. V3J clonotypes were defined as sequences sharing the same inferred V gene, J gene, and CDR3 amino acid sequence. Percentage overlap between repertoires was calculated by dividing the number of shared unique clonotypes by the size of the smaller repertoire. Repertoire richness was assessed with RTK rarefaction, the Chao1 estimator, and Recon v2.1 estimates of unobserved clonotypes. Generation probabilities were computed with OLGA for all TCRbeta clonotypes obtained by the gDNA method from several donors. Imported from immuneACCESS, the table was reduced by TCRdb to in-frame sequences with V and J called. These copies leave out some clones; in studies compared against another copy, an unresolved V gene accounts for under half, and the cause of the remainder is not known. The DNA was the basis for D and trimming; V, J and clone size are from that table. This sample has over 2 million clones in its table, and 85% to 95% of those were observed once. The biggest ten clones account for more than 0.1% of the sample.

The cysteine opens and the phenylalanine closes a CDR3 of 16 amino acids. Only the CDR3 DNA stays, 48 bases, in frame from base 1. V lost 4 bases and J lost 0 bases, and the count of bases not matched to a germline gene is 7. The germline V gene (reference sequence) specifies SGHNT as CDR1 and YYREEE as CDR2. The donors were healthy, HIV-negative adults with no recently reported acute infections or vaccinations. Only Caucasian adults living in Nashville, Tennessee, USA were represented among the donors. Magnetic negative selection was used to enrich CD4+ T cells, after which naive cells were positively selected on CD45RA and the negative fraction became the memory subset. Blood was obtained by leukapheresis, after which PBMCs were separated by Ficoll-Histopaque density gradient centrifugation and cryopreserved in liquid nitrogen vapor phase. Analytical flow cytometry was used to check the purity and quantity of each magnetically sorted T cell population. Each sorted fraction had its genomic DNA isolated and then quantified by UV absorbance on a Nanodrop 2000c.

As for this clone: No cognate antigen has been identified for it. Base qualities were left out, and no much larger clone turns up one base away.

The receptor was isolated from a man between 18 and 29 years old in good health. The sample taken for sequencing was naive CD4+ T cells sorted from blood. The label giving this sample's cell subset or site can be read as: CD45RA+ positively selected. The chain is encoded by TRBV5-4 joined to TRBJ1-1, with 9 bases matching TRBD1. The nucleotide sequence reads TGTGCCAGCAGCCCCGGGGACAGGGTTGTGAACACTGAAGCTTTCTTT. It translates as CASSPGDRVVNTEAFF.